This T cell receptor beta chain was found in a study of T cell responses to AZD1222 COVID-19 vaccine. General study results and limits: No day 14 peak samples; only post-peak repertoires were characterized. CD4 TCRs linked to vaccination spanned spike, dominating at 160-218 and 743-854. White British ancestry dominated among donors, who included more females, and clonal diversity was possibly underestimated.

Regarding this clone: The target antigen is unknown.

The germline CDR1 and CDR2 sequences are SGHDT and YYEEEE. CDR3 length: 14 amino acids. V shed 6 bases, J shed 4 bases, and the junction held 7 bases outside the gene matches. TCRdb's copy holds only in-frame clones and misses some; the assay was immunoSEQ multiplex PCR. The sample lists more than 250,000 clones, roughly 93% occurring once. The J gene is TRBJ2-3, the V gene TRBV5-6, with 8 bases fitting TRBD2. The sequences come from peripheral blood, collected on day 0 of AZD1222 vaccination. This sequence originates from an adult in good health. The CDR3 nucleotides read TGTGCCAGCACCGACCGGGGGGGTCCAGATACGCAGTATTTT. Protein product: CASTDRGGPDTQYF.